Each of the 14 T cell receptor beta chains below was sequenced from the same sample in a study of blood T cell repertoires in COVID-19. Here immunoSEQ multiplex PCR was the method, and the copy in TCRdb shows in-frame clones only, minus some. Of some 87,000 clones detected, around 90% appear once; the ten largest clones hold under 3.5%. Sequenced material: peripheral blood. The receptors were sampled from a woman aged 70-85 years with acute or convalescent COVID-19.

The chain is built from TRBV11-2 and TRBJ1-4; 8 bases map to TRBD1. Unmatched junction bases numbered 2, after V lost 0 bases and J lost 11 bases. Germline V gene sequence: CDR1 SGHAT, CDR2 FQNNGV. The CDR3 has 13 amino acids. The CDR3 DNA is TGTGCCAGCAGCTTAGAGGACAGGGTCAAACTGTTTTTT. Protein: CASSLEDRVKLFF.

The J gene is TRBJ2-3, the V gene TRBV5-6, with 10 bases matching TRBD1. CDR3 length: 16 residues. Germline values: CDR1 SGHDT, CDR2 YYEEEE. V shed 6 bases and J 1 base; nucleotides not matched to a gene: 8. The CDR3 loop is CASNQGQGIGTDTQYF. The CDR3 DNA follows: TGTGCCAGCAACCAGGGACAGGGGATCGGCACAGATACGCAGTATTTT.

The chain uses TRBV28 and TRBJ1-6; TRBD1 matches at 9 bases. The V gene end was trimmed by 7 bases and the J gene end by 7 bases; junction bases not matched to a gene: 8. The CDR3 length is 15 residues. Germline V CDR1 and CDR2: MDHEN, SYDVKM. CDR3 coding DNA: TGTGCCAGCAACCAAGCCGGGACAGGGAATTCACCCCTCCACTTT. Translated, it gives CASNQAGTGNSPLHF. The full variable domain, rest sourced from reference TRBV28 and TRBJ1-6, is DVKVTQSSRYLVKRTGEKVFLECVQDMDHENMFWYRQDPGLGLRLIYFSYDVKMKEKGDIPEGYSVSREKKERFSLILESASTNQTSMYLCASNQAGTGNSPLHFGNGTRLTVT.

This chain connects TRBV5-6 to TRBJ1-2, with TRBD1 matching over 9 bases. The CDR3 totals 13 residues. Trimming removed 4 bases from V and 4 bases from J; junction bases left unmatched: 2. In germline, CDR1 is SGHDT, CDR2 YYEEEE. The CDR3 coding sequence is TGTGCCAGCAGCCGGGACAGGGCCTATGGCTACACCTTC. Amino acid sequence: CASSRDRAYGYTF.

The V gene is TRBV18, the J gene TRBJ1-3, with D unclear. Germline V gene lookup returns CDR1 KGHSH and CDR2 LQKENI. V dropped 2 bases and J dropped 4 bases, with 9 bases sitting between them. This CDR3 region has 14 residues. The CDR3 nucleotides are TGTGCCAGCTCACCAACGGGGTTGGGAAACACCATATATTTT. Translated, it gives CASSPTGLGNTIYF.

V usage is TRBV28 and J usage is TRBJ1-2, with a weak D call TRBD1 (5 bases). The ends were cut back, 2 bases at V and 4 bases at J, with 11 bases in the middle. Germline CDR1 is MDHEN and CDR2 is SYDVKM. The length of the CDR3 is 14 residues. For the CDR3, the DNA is TGTGCCAGCAGTTTAGAGCAGGGAGGCTATGGCTACACCTTC. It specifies CASSLEQGGYGYTF.

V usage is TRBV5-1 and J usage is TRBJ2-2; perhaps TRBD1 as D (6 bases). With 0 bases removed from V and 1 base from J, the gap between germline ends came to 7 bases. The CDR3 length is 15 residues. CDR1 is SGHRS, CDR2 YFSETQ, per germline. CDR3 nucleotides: TGCGCCAGCAGCTTGGACAGGGTGAACACCGGGGAGCTGTTTTTT. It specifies CASSLDRVNTGELFF.

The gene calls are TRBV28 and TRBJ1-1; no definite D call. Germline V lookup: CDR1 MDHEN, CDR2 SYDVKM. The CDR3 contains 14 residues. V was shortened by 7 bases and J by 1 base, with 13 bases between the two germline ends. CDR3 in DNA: TGTGCCAGCAACCCGCACTTTACGAACACTGAAGCTTTCTTT. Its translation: CASNPHFTNTEAFF. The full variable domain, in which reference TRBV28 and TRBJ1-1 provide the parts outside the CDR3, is DVKVTQSSRYLVKRTGEKVFLECVQDMDHENMFWYRQDPGLGLRLIYFSYDVKMKEKGDIPEGYSVSREKKERFSLILESASTNQTSMYLCASNPHFTNTEAFFGQGTRLTVV.

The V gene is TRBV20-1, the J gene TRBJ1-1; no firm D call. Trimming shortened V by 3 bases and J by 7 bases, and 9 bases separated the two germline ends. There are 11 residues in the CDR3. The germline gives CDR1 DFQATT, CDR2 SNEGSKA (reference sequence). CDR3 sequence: CSASLSIEAFF. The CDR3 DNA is TGCAGTGCTAGCCTAAGCATTGAAGCTTTCTTT.

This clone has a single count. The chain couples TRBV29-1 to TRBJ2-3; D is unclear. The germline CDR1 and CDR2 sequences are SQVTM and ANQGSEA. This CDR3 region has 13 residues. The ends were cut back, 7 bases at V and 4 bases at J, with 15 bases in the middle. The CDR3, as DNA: TGCAGCGCCGAACAGCCACGGCCAGATACGCAGTATTTT. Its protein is CSAEQPRPDTQYF.

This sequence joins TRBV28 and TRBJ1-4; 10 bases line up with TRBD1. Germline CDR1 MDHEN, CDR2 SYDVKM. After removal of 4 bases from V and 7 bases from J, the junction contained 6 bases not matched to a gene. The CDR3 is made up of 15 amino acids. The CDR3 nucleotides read TGTGCCAGCAGTTCCCGGGACAGGGGTAGTGAAAAACTGTTTTTT. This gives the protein CASSSRDRGSEKLFF.

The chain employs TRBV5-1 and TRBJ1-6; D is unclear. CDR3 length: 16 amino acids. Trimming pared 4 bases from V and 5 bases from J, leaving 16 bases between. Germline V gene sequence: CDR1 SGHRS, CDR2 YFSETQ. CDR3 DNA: TGCGCCAGCAGCCTGGGGTCGGGATCCCATAATTCACCCCTCCACTTT. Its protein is CASSLGSGSHNSPLHF.

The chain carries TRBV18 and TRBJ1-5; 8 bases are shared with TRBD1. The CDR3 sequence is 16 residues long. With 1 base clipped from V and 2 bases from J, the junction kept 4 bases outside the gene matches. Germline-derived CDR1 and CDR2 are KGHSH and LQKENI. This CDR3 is CASSPLGQGGNQPQHF. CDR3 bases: TGTGCCAGCTCACCACTTGGACAGGGAGGCAATCAGCCCCAGCATTTT.

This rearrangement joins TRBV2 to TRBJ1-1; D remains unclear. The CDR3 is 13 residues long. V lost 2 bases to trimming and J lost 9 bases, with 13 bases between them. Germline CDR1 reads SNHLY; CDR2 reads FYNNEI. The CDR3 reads CASSESRQRQAFF. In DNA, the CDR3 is TGTGCCAGCAGTGAAAGTCGGCAGCGCCAAGCTTTCTTT.